The 8 T cell receptor beta chains below all came from one sample that was sequenced in a study of radiotherapy plus CTLA-4 blockade in lung cancer. Measured with immunoSEQ multiplex PCR; TCRdb has only the in-frame clones, and not every one. The sample has just under 60,000 clones, less than 75% seen once. The material sequenced was peripheral blood, taken from a patient treated with radiotherapy plus ipilimumab. The source is a human donor with non-small cell lung cancer whose response to radiotherapy plus ipilimumab could not be evaluated.

This clone was counted a few times. The gene calls are TRBV6-5 and TRBJ2-1; tentatively, D is TRBD1 (5 bases). This CDR3 spans 13 amino acids. The V gene's germline CDR1 is MNHEY and CDR2 SVGAGI. Trimming removed 5 bases at V and 4 bases at J, with 9 bases between. CDR3 nucleotide sequence: TGTGCCAGCAGTGTTGACAGTTACAATGAGCAGTTCTTC. Its protein product is CASSVDSYNEQFF.

This clone was detected only a few times. The chain links TRBV6-5 to TRBJ1-1; D remains ambiguous. The ends were cut back, 5 bases at V and 7 bases at J, with 5 bases in the middle. The germline V gene has CDR1 MNHEY and CDR2 SVGAGI. This CDR3 is built from 10 residues. CDR3: CASSASEAFF. CDR3 DNA: TGTGCCAGCAGTGCGAGTGAAGCTTTCTTT.

V is TRBV5-4 and J is TRBJ2-3, with a tentative D call TRBD2 (5 bases). This CDR3 spans 15 amino acids. The germline V gene has CDR1 SGHNT and CDR2 YYREEE (reference sequence). V lost 4 bases, J lost 1 base, and 13 bases lay in between. DNA for the CDR3: TGTGCCAGCAGCCCAGCGGATTGGGGCACAGATACGCAGTATTTT. Translated, it gives CASSPADWGTDTQYF.

The chain combines TRBV6-1 with TRBJ2-3, with 10 bases matching TRBD2. The ends lost 6 bases at V and 4 bases at J; junction bases unmatched: 7. CDR1 is MNHNS, CDR2 SASEGT, per germline. The CDR3 runs to 15 residues. The CDR3 DNA reads as TGTGCCAGCAGCCGTCTAGCGGGAGACGCAGATACGCAGTATTTT. Its translation is CASSRLAGDADTQYF.

The V gene is TRBV18, the J gene TRBJ2-1, with 9 bases matching TRBD2. The junction had 1 base not matched to a gene; V was cut back by 1 base and J by 0 bases. In germline, CDR1 is KGHSH, CDR2 LQKENI. This CDR3 has 16 residues. CDR3 in amino acids: CASSPLTSGSYNEQFF. In nucleotides, the CDR3 is TGTGCCAGCTCACCACTGACTAGCGGCTCCTACAATGAGCAGTTCTTC.

This clone was seen once. The V and J genes are TRBV11-2 and TRBJ2-3, with a weak D call TRBD2 (6 bases). Germline loops: CDR1 SGHAT, CDR2 FQNNGV. This CDR3 is 15 amino acids long. V was trimmed by 6 bases and J by 2 bases, leaving 15 bases between them. DNA for the CDR3: TGTGCCAGCAGTGGAATGGCGGGGATCACAGATACGCAGTATTTT. It specifies CASSGMAGITDTQYF.

This clone was picked up a small number of times. This chain links TRBV19 with TRBJ2-7; TRBD2 aligns across 10 bases. The CDR3 is made up of 15 amino acids. Trimming at V came to 1 base and at J to 5 bases, leaving 5 bases not matched to a gene. Germline CDR1 is LNHDA and CDR2 is SQIVND (reference sequence). CDR3 residues: CASSIGLAGVNEQYF. The CDR3 region has the DNA TGTGCCAGTAGTATAGGGCTAGCGGGAGTCAACGAGCAGTACTTC.

The chain links TRBV9 to TRBJ2-7; 9 bases fit TRBD1. This CDR3 is built from 18 residues. From germline, CDR1 is SGDLS and CDR2 YYNGEE. The V and J ends lost 4 bases and 2 bases, in that order; junction bases with no gene match: 16. The CDR3 coding sequence is TGTGCCAGCAGCCGGGGGACAGGGATCCCTTCTCCGACCTACGAGCAGTACTTC. It codes for CASSRGTGIPSPTYEQYF.